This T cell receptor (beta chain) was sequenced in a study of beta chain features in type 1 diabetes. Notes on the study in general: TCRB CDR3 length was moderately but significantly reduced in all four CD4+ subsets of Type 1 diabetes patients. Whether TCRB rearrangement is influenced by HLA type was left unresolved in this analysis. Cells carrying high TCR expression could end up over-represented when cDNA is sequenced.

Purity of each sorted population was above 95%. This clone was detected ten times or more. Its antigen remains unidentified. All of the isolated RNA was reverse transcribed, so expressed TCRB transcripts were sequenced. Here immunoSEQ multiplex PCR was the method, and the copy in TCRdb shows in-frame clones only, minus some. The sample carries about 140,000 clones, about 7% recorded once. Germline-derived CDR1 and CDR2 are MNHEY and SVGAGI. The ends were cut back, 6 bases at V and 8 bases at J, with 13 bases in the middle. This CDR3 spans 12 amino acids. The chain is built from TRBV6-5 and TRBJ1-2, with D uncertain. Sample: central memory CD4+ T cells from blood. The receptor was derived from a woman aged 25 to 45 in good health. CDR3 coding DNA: TGTGCCAGCAGCGCGGGAGGTGGCGGCTACACCTTC. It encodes CASSAGGGGYTF.